These 15 T cell receptor beta chains were sequenced from one sample in a study of CD8 T cells in ankylosing spondylitis. Findings and caveats of the study: A motif in TCR beta, a set of eight highly homologous variants, appeared characteristic of ankylosing spondylitis blood.

These TCRs are of unknown antigen specificity. One entry per CDR3 protein, called by TCRdb with MiXCR from the 5' RACE reads. This sample has about 210,000 distinct CDR3 sequences, with 5.5% to 7.5% found just once. The specimen was blood, either unsorted or a sorted T cell fraction (not recorded which). Receptors were obtained from a male donor with ankylosing spondylitis.

This clonotype has at least ten counts. The chain is built from TRBV7-2 and TRBJ1-2; no firm D call. Germline V gene lookup returns CDR1 SGHTA and CDR2 FQGNSA. The CDR3 contains 14 residues. Trimming removed 3 bases from V and 0 bases from J, with 8 bases in between. CDR3 DNA sequence: TGTGCCAGCAGCTTTCTCGGGCCTAACTATGGCTACACCTTC. Its translation is CASSFLGPNYGYTF.

This clonotype showed up many times. The rearrangement uses TRBV20-1 and TRBJ2-1; 11 nucleotides line up with TRBD2. CDR1 and CDR2 (germline): DFQATT, SNEGSKA (reference sequence). Trimming removed 1 base from V and 8 bases from J; junction bases left unmatched: 7. The CDR3 extends over 15 amino acids. The CDR3 loop is CSARVSGRGLDEQFF. As DNA, the CDR3 is TGCAGTGCTAGAGTTAGCGGGAGGGGATTGGATGAGCAGTTCTTC.

This clonotype was detected only a few times. The chain employs TRBV11-3 and TRBJ1-5; a possible D gene is TRBD1 (5 bases). CDR3 length: 14 amino acids. Germline-derived CDR1 and CDR2 are SGHNT and YENEEA. V lost 5 bases to trimming and J lost 5 bases, with 13 bases between them. The CDR3 bases are TGTGCCAGCAGCCCAGGGAAAAGGGATCAGCCCCAGCATTTT. As protein: CASSPGKRDQPQHF.

V and J are TRBV7-9 and TRBJ2-5; D not certain. From germline, CDR1 is SEHNR and CDR2 FQNEAQ (reference sequence). There are 15 residues in the CDR3. Trimming removed 3 bases from V and 1 base from J, with 12 bases in between. This chain's CDR3 is CASSFGSMGQETQYF. In DNA form, the CDR3 reads TGTGCCAGCAGCTTCGGCTCCATGGGCCAAGAGACCCAGTACTTC.

Only a few counts were recorded for this clonotype. The chain is built from TRBV5-8 and TRBJ2-7, with D possibly being TRBD1 or TRBD2 (5 bases each). Germline CDR1 and CDR2: SGHTS and YDEGEE. V dropped 3 bases and J dropped 6 bases, with 13 bases sitting between them. This CDR3 has 13 residues. CDR3 protein: CASSWGRMGEQYF. As DNA, the CDR3 is TGTGCCAGCAGCTGGGGACGTATGGGCGAGCAGTACTTC.

This clonotype was recorded many times. This CDR3 is CASSRFRGANYGYTF. The CDR3 region has the DNA TGCGCCAGCAGCCGATTCAGGGGAGCTAACTATGGCTACACCTTC. The chain carries TRBV4-3 and TRBJ1-2; weak D call: TRBD1 (6 bases). Germline V CDR1 and CDR2: LGHNA, YSLEER. This CDR3 spans 15 amino acids. V dropped 4 bases and J dropped 0 bases, with 12 bases sitting between them.

This clonotype has a count of ten or more. This chain links TRBV7-9 with TRBJ1-2; the D gene is possibly TRBD1 (6 bases). CDR3 size: 12 residues. Trimming removed 3 bases at V and 8 bases at J, with 10 bases between. Per germline, CDR1 SEHNR and CDR2 FQNEAQ (reference sequence). The CDR3 coding sequence is TGTGCCAGCAGCTTGGGGGGGGCCGGCTACACCTTC. It yields the protein CASSLGGAGYTF.

The chain is built from TRBV6-5 and TRBJ2-2; D is ambiguous. The V and J ends lost 0 bases and 6 bases respectively, with 14 bases between them. Germline loops: CDR1 MNHEY, CDR2 SVGAGI. The length of the CDR3 is 16 residues. The CDR3 DNA is TGTGCCAGCAGTTACTCACCGGTTTCCCGGGCCGGGGAGCTGTTTTTT. Protein sequence: CASSYSPVSRAGELFF.

This clonotype was counted at least ten times. This chain joins TRBV12-3 or TRBV12-4 and TRBJ2-7; D uncertain. Between the trimmed V and J ends, which lost 3 bases and 2 bases, there was a span of 8 bases. CDR3 length: 13 residues. CDR3 residues: CASSFGTTYEQYF. In DNA, the CDR3 is TGTGCCAGCAGTTTTGGCACAACCTACGAGCAGTACTTC.

In its sample, this clonotype was seen many times. The V gene is TRBV9, the J gene TRBJ1-6; 8 bases align to TRBD1. Germline loops: CDR1 SGDLS, CDR2 YYNGEE. V was clipped by 4 bases and J by 9 bases; unmatched bases: 15. This CDR3 contains 17 residues. The CDR3 protein is CASSPKRRQGSSSPLHF. The DNA for the CDR3 is TGTGCCAGCAGCCCCAAACGAAGACAGGGGAGTAGTTCACCCCTCCACTTT.

This clonotype was seen repeatedly, ten times or more. The chain has TRBV28 and TRBJ2-2; D may be TRBD1 or TRBD2 (5 bases each). Trimming stripped 1 base from V and 7 bases from J, with 13 bases between. The length of the CDR3 is 15 residues. CDR1 is MDHEN, CDR2 SYDVKM, per germline. The CDR3 DNA reads as TGTGCCAGCAGTTTATCTCCCGGGACGGGCGGGGAGCTGTTTTTT. Translation gives CASSLSPGTGGELFF. Together with reference TRBV28 and TRBJ2-2, the CDR3 gives the full variable domain: DVKVTQSSRYLVKRTGEKVFLECVQDMDHENMFWYRQDPGLGLRLIYFSYDVKMKEKGDIPEGYSVSREKKERFSLILESASTNQTSMYLCASSLSPGTGGELFFGEGSRLTVL.

This clonotype appeared many times. The chain joins TRBV9 to TRBJ1-1; perhaps TRBD1 as D (5 bases). Germline V gives CDR1 SGDLS, CDR2 YYNGEE. V was shortened by 3 bases and J by 6 bases, with 12 bases between the two germline ends. The CDR3 sequence is 13 residues long. In nucleotides, the CDR3 is TGTGCCAGCAGCGAGTGGGGACGTTCTGAAGCTTTCTTT. This translates into CASSEWGRSEAFF.

This clonotype was recorded many times. The CDR3 spells CASSPVQEMGLEAFF. The CDR3 nucleotides are TGTGCCAGCAGTCCCGTACAGGAGATGGGCCTTGAAGCTTTCTTT. The rearrangement joins TRBV28 to TRBJ1-1; D may be TRBD1 (5 bases). Germline values: CDR1 MDHEN, CDR2 SYDVKM. With 5 bases removed from V and 7 bases from J, the gap between germline ends came to 20 bases. The CDR3 length is 15 residues.

This clonotype was detected a few times. The chain carries TRBV4-1 and TRBJ2-1; D perhaps matches TRBD2 (7 bases). CDR3 size: 18 residues. In germline, CDR1 is MGHRA, CDR2 YSYEKL. V was cut by 4 bases and J by 2 bases, with 21 bases left in between. The CDR3 region has the DNA TGCGCCAGCAGCCCAATCCCCTACAGGGAGGGAGCCTACAATGAGCAGTTCTTC. It yields the protein CASSPIPYREGAYNEQFF.

This clonotype was counted ten times or more. The V call is TRBV6-1, the J call TRBJ1-1; D gene unclear. This CDR3 spans 14 amino acids. Per the germline V gene, CDR1 is MNHNS and CDR2 is SASEGT. The CDR3 DNA reads TGTGCAAGCGCATGGGATCGGAGGAACACTGAAGCTTTCTTT. Encoded protein: CASAWDRRNTEAFF.